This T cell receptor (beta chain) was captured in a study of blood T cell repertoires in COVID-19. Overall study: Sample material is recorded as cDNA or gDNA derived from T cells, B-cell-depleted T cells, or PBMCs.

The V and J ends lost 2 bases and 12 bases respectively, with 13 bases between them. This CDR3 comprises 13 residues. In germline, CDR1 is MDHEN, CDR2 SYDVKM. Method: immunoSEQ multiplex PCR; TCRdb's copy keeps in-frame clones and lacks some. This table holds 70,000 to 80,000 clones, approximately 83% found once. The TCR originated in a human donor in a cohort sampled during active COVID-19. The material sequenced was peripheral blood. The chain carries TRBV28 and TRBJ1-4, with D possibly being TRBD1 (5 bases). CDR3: CASSLGAGPELFF. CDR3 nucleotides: TGTGCCAGCAGTTTAGGGGCCGGGCCAGAACTGTTTTTT.